The 27 T cell receptor beta chains presented below share a single source sample, sequenced in a study of CD8+ T cells in alopecia areata. cDNA serving as the sequencing template came from extracted, reverse transcribed RNA. TCRdb's copy holds only in-frame clones and misses some; the assay was immunoSEQ multiplex PCR. The table lists about 200,000 clones, about 60% of them singletons. Treatment described: oral pan-JAK inhibitor, 5-10 mg twice daily. The sequencing used CD4+ T cells sorted from blood, collected at week 4, from a patient treated with tofacitinib. The receptor set was obtained from a human donor with alopecia areata.

This chain joins TRBV30 and TRBJ1-6; 10 positions agree with TRBD1. Germline lookup yields CDR1 GTSNPN and CDR2 SVGIG (reference sequence). The CDR3 covers 17 residues. Germline trimming cut 0 bases from V and 8 bases from J; bases unmatched to any gene: 10. The CDR3 is CAWSVKGLGTGDSPLHF. The DNA for the CDR3 is TGTGCCTGGAGTGTGAAAGGTTTGGGGACAGGGGATTCACCCCTCCACTTT.

This clone has only a few counts. The chain employs TRBV1 and TRBJ1-1; TRBD1, the D gene given by the table, was not confirmed from the DNA. TRBV1 has pseudogene status. The CDR3 extends over 18 amino acids. CDR3 coding DNA: TGCACCAGCAGCCAAGATTCGGGACAGGGGTGGGGTTACACTGAAGCTTTCTTT. Amino acid sequence: CTSSQDSGQGWGYTEAFF.

This clone has only one observation. This chain uses TRBV2 with TRBJ2-7; 9 bases are a match to TRBD1. Germline V gene lookup returns CDR1 SNHLY and CDR2 FYNNEI. V was pared by 8 bases and J by 6 bases, with 8 bases of the junction left unmatched. The CDR3 has 13 residues. The CDR3 coding sequence is TGTGCCAGCGCGCCGGGACAGGGTCTCGAGCAGTACTTC. Encoded protein: CASAPGQGLEQYF. The entire variable domain, with the rest obtained from reference TRBV2 and TRBJ2-7, is as follows: EPEVTQTPSHQVTQMGQEVILRCVPISNHLYFYWYRQILGQKVEFLVSFYNNEISEKSEIFDDQFSVERPDGSNFTLKIRSTKLEDSAMYFCASAPGQGLEQYFGPGTRLTVT.

The chain couples TRBV18 to TRBJ1-1; D perhaps matches TRBD1 (5 bases). Trimming left V 3 bases short and J 2 bases short, with 13 bases between. Per the germline V gene, CDR1 is KGHSH and CDR2 is LQKENI. The CDR3 extends over 15 amino acids. In DNA, the CDR3 is TGTGCCAGCTCACCTACGGGGGACGGAAACACTGAAGCTTTCTTT. This gives the protein CASSPTGDGNTEAFF.

The chain carries TRBV7-2 and TRBJ2-2, with 10 nucleotides matching TRBD2. The germline V gene encodes CDR1 SGHTA and CDR2 FQGNSA. The CDR3 totals 15 residues. The J segment lost 7 bases and the V segment lost 5 bases, leaving 7 bases of the junction unmatched. CDR3 nucleotides: TGTGCCAGCAGCCGGTCTAGCGGGGGTGGCGGGGAGCTGTTTTTT. Its translation is CASSRSSGGGGELFF.

This clone was counted a few times. The J gene is TRBJ2-3, the V gene TRBV9; TRBD2 matches at 11 bases. Germline V lookup: CDR1 SGDLS, CDR2 YYNGEE. With V trimmed by 1 base and J by 6 bases, 4 bases remained unmatched. The length of the CDR3 is 15 residues. In DNA form, the CDR3 reads TGTGCCAGCAGCGTACCTACTAGCGGGGGTGATACGCAGTATTTT. As protein: CASSVPTSGGDTQYF.

The V gene is TRBV28, the J gene TRBJ2-6; no firm D call. Per germline, CDR1 MDHEN and CDR2 SYDVKM. The V and J ends lost 6 bases and 0 bases respectively, with 12 bases between them. The CDR3 runs 16 residues. DNA for the CDR3: TGTGCCAGCAGGCTCTCGGGCAGCTCTGGGGCCAACGTCCTGACTTTC. Translated: CASRLSGSSGANVLTF. Supplemented by reference TRBV28 and TRBJ2-6, the full variable domain reads DVKVTQSSRYLVKRTGEKVFLECVQDMDHENMFWYRQDPGLGLRLIYFSYDVKMKEKGDIPEGYSVSREKKERFSLILESASTNQTSMYLCASRLSGSSGANVLTFGAGSRLTVL.

This clone was detected a few times. This chain joins TRBV5-1 and TRBJ2-2; D is perhaps TRBD1 (6 bases). The CDR3 totals 13 residues. With 5 bases removed from V and 3 bases from J, the gap between germline ends came to 8 bases. Germline V gene lookup returns CDR1 SGHRS and CDR2 YFSETQ. The CDR3 sequence is CASRQGYTGELFF. Here the CDR3 DNA reads TGCGCCAGCAGGCAGGGGTACACCGGGGAGCTGTTTTTT. The whole variable domain, remainder taken from reference TRBV5-1 and TRBJ2-2, is KAGVTQTPRYLIKTRGQQVTLSCSPISGHRSVSWYQQTPGQGLQFLFEYFSETQRNKGNFPGRFSGRQFSNSRSEMNVSTLELGDSALYLCASRQGYTGELFFGEGSRLTVL.

The V gene is TRBV5-1, the J gene TRBJ2-1, with 8 nucleotides matching TRBD1. Trimming cost V 4 bases and J 10 bases; bases outside gene matches: 10. The CDR3 is 14 residues long. Per germline, CDR1 SGHRS and CDR2 YFSETQ. As DNA, the CDR3 is TGCGCCAGCAGCCCCCCAGGACAGGGAAGGGAGCAGTTCTTC. It yields the protein CASSPPGQGREQFF.

This clone was detected a few times. V gene TRBV11-3 combines with J gene TRBJ2-3; D gene uncertain. Germline CDR1 reads SGHNT; CDR2 reads YENEEA. V was pared by 1 base and J by 0 bases, with 2 bases between. CDR3 length: 13 residues. As DNA, the CDR3 is TGTGCCAGCAGCTTAGGCAGCACAGATACGCAGTATTTT. Residues: CASSLGSTDTQYF. The whole variable domain, remainder taken from reference TRBV11-3 and TRBJ2-3, is EAGVVQSPRYKIIEKKQPVAFWCNPISGHNTLYWYLQNLGQGPELLIRYENEEAVDDSQLPKDRFSAERLKGVDSTLKIQPAELGDSAVYLCASSLGSTDTQYFGPGTRLTVL.

CDR3: CASSFAMTGNYGYTF. CDR3 sequence (DNA): TGCGCCAGCAGCTTCGCAATGACAGGGAACTATGGCTACACCTTC. This sequence joins TRBV5-1 and TRBJ1-2; 7 positions agree with TRBD1. V lost 2 bases to trimming and J lost 2 bases; unmatched junction nucleotides: 6. The CDR3 totals 15 residues. CDR1 SGHRS and CDR2 YFSETQ come from the germline V gene.

The rearrangement uses TRBV6-6 and TRBJ1-2; 9 bases are a match to TRBD1. Germline V gives CDR1 MNHNY, CDR2 SVGAGI (reference sequence). J was trimmed by 8 bases and V by 5 bases; bases with no gene match: 9. The CDR3 has 14 residues. The CDR3 loop reads CASSDPQGAIGYTF. The CDR3 DNA is TGTGCCAGCAGTGACCCACAGGGGGCGATAGGCTACACCTTC.

On this clone itself: At one boundary the junction diverges from the germline segment, which might be a read error. The chain's CDR3 is CASVRAQRPSTDTQYF. CDR3 coding DNA: TGCGCCAGCGTGAGAGCGCAACGCCCAAGCACAGATACGCAGTATTTT. The J gene is TRBJ2-3, the V gene TRBV28; D unresolved. The CDR3 is 16 residues long. CDR1 MDHEN and CDR2 SYDVKM come from the germline V gene.

V is TRBV30 and J is TRBJ1-1; 7 bases are shared with TRBD1. The CDR3 sequence is 13 residues long. The trim removed 4 bases at V and 1 base at J, leaving 3 bases unmatched. The germline CDR1 and CDR2 sequences are GTSNPN and SVGIG (reference sequence). The CDR3 sequence: CAWNDRANTEAFF. The CDR3 nucleotides are TGTGCCTGGAACGACAGGGCGAACACTGAAGCTTTCTTT.

This chain connects TRBV29-1 to TRBJ1-1; D not certain. The CDR3 has 13 residues. V lost 8 bases and J 0 bases, leaving 13 bases between the germline ends. The germline gives CDR1 SQVTM, CDR2 ANQGSEA. This CDR3 reads CSTKGSVNTEAFF. In nucleotides, the CDR3 is TGCAGCACGAAGGGCAGCGTGAACACTGAAGCTTTCTTT. Full variable domain (missing parts from reference TRBV29-1 and TRBJ1-1): SAVISQKPSRDICQRGTSLTIQCQVDSQVTMMFWYRQQPGQSLTLIATANQGSEATYESGFVIDKFPISRPNLTFSTLTVSNMSPEDSSIYLCSTKGSVNTEAFFGQGTRLTVV.

This clone showed up many times. The chain combines TRBV29-1 with TRBJ2-3; D is perhaps TRBD2 (5 bases). Germline CDR1 reads SQVTM; CDR2 reads ANQGSEA. V was pared by 7 bases and J by 1 base, with 12 bases between. The CDR3 runs to 13 residues. The CDR3 reads CSADGERTDTQYF. CDR3 in DNA: TGCAGCGCCGACGGGGAGCGCACAGATACGCAGTATTTT.

This clone was recorded a few times. The J gene is TRBJ2-3, the V gene TRBV6-1; D gene uncertain. The V end was cut by 7 bases, the J end by 0 bases, with 5 bases between. The CDR3 consists of 12 residues. Germline V gene lookup returns CDR1 MNHNS and CDR2 SASEGT. The CDR3 DNA follows: TGTGCCAGCACCCCAAGCACAGATACGCAGTATTTT. Protein: CASTPSTDTQYF.

The CDR3 loop is CASGMETQYF. The CDR3 DNA follows: TGTGCCAGCGGCATGGAGACCCAGTACTTC. J is TRBJ2-5 and V is TRBV7-9; D remains ambiguous. Trimming removed 8 bases at V and 5 bases at J, with 6 bases between. Germline CDR1 and CDR2: SEHNR and FQNEAQ (reference sequence). This CDR3 is built from 10 residues.

The chain carries TRBV5-4 and TRBJ1-1; D unresolved. V shed 0 bases and J shed 0 bases, with 9 bases lying between them. The CDR3 is 15 residues long. Germline V gene data show CDR1 as SGHNT and CDR2 as YYREEE (reference sequence). The CDR3 bases are TGTGCCAGCAGCTTGGGGGCTAGCGTGAACACTGAAGCTTTCTTT. Encoded protein: CASSLGASVNTEAFF.

The rearrangement joins TRBV4-1 to TRBJ2-3; D is undetermined. The CDR3 contains 16 residues. Trimming shortened V by 4 bases and J by 0 bases, and 14 bases separated the two germline ends. Per the germline V gene, CDR1 is MGHRA and CDR2 is YSYEKL. This CDR3 reads CASSPSPFSSTDTQYF. CDR3 sequence (DNA): TGCGCCAGCAGCCCATCGCCCTTTTCTAGCACAGATACGCAGTATTTT.

This clone has more than one count but fewer than ten. The chain has TRBV29-1 and TRBJ1-1; D might be TRBD1 (5 bases). There are 15 residues in the CDR3. Germline V gene sequence: CDR1 SQVTM, CDR2 ANQGSEA. The V end was cut by 3 bases, the J end by 4 bases, with 18 bases between. The CDR3 bases are TGCAGCGTTGATTGGCAGGGAGCGAAGGGCACTGAAGCTTTCTTT. This codes for CSVDWQGAKGTEAFF.

This clone appeared a few times. This sequence joins TRBV7-9 and TRBJ2-6; maybe TRBD1 (5 bases). V shed 5 bases and J shed 2 bases, with 10 bases lying between them. Looked up from germline, CDR1 is SEHNR and CDR2 is FQNEAQ (reference sequence). The CDR3 covers 15 residues. CDR3 amino acids: CASSPPRAGANVLTF. CDR3 nucleotide sequence: TGTGCCAGCAGCCCTCCCAGGGCTGGGGCCAACGTCCTGACTTTC.

The chain recombines TRBV5-1 with TRBJ2-3; D is unresolved. Per the germline V gene, CDR1 is SGHRS and CDR2 is YFSETQ. The CDR3 runs 15 residues. Trimming left V 4 bases short and J 0 bases short, with 12 bases between. The CDR3 DNA follows: TGCGCCAGCAGCCAAGCCGACCAGAGCACAGATACGCAGTATTTT. Its translation is CASSQADQSTDTQYF.

The J gene is TRBJ2-3, the V gene TRBV4-3; TRBD2 aligns across 7 bases. CDR1 and CDR2 from the germline V gene are LGHNA and YSLEER. With 2 bases clipped from V and 6 bases from J, the junction kept 11 bases outside the gene matches. The CDR3 runs to 16 residues. CDR3 nucleotide sequence: TGCGCCAGCAGCCAACGCCTGCGGGGGAGGATTGATACGCAGTATTTT. Translation gives CASSQRLRGRIDTQYF.

The V call is TRBV29-1, the J call TRBJ1-1, with no clear D. Per germline, CDR1 SQVTM and CDR2 ANQGSEA. The CDR3 has 15 residues. V was clipped by 5 bases and J by 1 base, with 17 bases between them. The CDR3 nucleotides are TGCAGCGTTCCCCGAGAGAGGGAAAGGAACACTGAAGCTTTCTTT. Its translation is CSVPRERERNTEAFF. Full variable domain (rest looked up from reference TRBV29-1 and TRBJ1-1): SAVISQKPSRDICQRGTSLTIQCQVDSQVTMMFWYRQQPGQSLTLIATANQGSEATYESGFVIDKFPISRPNLTFSTLTVSNMSPEDSSIYLCSVPRERERNTEAFFGQGTRLTVV.

V and J are TRBV10-3 and TRBJ2-3; no firm D call. CDR3 size: 12 residues. Germline CDR1 reads ENHRY; CDR2 reads SYGVKD. The V end was cut by 10 bases, the J end by 5 bases, with 13 bases between. The CDR3 protein is CATELPGDTQYF. CDR3 nucleotide sequence: TGTGCCACCGAGCTTCCGGGAGATACGCAGTATTTT.

In its sample, this clone was seen once. The V gene is TRBV6-5, the J gene TRBJ2-3; no clear D. Germline CDR1 MNHEY, CDR2 SVGAGI. V lost 3 bases to trimming and J lost 2 bases, with 12 bases between them. CDR3 length: 15 amino acids. The CDR3: CASSYSGSYTDTQYF. The CDR3 region has the DNA TGTGCCAGCAGTTATTCTGGCTCCTACACAGATACGCAGTATTTT.